Listed here are 28 T cell receptor beta chains from one sample, sequenced in a study of vaccination and CD4 T cells after COVID-19. For these TCRs, the target antigens are not known. Treatment indicated: roughly 11-day PBMC culture with coronavirus spike peptide pools or control peptides (ViraFEST assay). Researchers used the Oncomine TCR Beta short-read assay to sequence DNA from cultured CD4+ T cells. A single record per CDR3 protein comes from TCRdb applying MiXCR to the PCR reads. This table has about 12,000 distinct CDR3 sequences, 50% to 60% appearing once. The source material was CD4+ T cells from blood, cultured in vitro. The receptors derive from a human donor who had recovered from COVID-19.

The genes are TRBV11-2 and TRBJ2-1, with 9 bases aligning to TRBD2. V gave up 5 bases and J gave up 6 bases; unmatched junction bases: 5. Germline values: CDR1 SGHAT, CDR2 FQNNGV. The CDR3 is 14 amino acids. The CDR3 spells CASSTQTSGNEQFF. DNA of the CDR3: TGTGCCAGCAGCACCCAGACTAGCGGCAATGAGCAGTTCTTC.

J is TRBJ2-7 and V is TRBV6-1; 9 bases agree with TRBD1. The CDR3 is 16 amino acids. The junction had 14 bases not matched to a gene; V was cut back by 3 bases and J by 8 bases. Germline assignment: CDR1 MNHNS and CDR2 SASEGT. The CDR3 DNA sequence: TGTGCCAGCAGTGATCGGACAGGGGCGTCCCTAGGCAAGCAGTACTTC. Protein product: CASSDRTGASLGKQYF.

The chain carries TRBV9 and TRBJ1-2, with TRBD1 identical over 8 bases. Trimming at V came to 4 bases and at J to 1 base, leaving 6 bases not matched to a gene. The germline CDR1 and CDR2 sequences are SGDLS and YYNGEE. The CDR3 consists of 15 residues. The CDR3 DNA follows: TGTGCCAGCAGCTCGGGCAGGGGGCTTAACTATGGCTACACCTTC. This encodes CASSSGRGLNYGYTF.

This chain joins TRBV2 and TRBJ2-1; D call uncertain. V lost 2 bases, J lost 9 bases, and 20 bases lay in between. There are 16 residues in the CDR3. Germline V gene lookup returns CDR1 SNHLY and CDR2 FYNNEI. CDR3 region: CASSEPTGTVRSEQFF. The CDR3 coding sequence is TGTGCCAGCAGTGAACCCACCGGAACCGTTCGGTCTGAGCAGTTCTTC.

The rearrangement joins TRBV20-1 to TRBJ2-1, with D tentatively TRBD1 or TRBD2 (5 bases each). The CDR3 consists of 13 residues. CDR1 and CDR2 from the germline V gene are DFQATT and SNEGSKA (reference sequence). Between the trimmed V and J ends, which lost 6 bases and 8 bases, there was a span of 17 bases. The CDR3 DNA reads as TGCAGTGCGAGGGACGCAGATGTGGATGAGCAGTTCTTC. It specifies CSARDADVDEQFF.

J is TRBJ1-5 and V is TRBV6-5; the match to TRBD1 covers 8 bases. The CDR3 extends over 15 amino acids. V lost 2 bases and J lost 9; bases outside the gene matches: 9. Per germline, CDR1 MNHEY and CDR2 SVGAGI. CDR3 nucleotide sequence: TGTGCCAGCAGTTACAATAACCAGGGGGCCAGGCCCCAGCATTTT. Translating it yields CASSYNNQGARPQHF.

This clonotype occurred a few times. This CDR3 reads CASSESVGGTGELFF. CDR3 nucleotide sequence: TGCGCCAGCAGTGAGTCAGTGGGGGGCACCGGGGAGCTGTTTTTT. The V and J genes are TRBV10-1 and TRBJ2-2; tentative D call: TRBD2 (6 bases). The CDR3 extends over 15 amino acids. Trimming removed 0 bases at V and 4 bases at J, with 9 bases between. Germline-derived CDR1 and CDR2 are WNHNN and SYGVQD (reference sequence).

The V and J genes are TRBV6-1 and TRBJ1-2; D is unclear. Germline values: CDR1 MNHNS, CDR2 SASEGT. The CDR3 loop spans 12 amino acids. V lost 3 bases, J lost 4 bases, and 6 bases lay in between. The chain's CDR3 is CASSDRLYGYTF. CDR3 nucleotide sequence: TGTGCCAGCAGTGACAGGCTCTATGGCTACACCTTC.

This clonotype has more than one count but fewer than ten. The rearrangement links TRBV24-1 to TRBJ1-1; D possibly corresponds to TRBD1 (5 bases). The CDR3 has 14 amino acids. Trimming left V 3 bases short and J 6 bases short, with 13 bases between. Germline-derived CDR1 and CDR2 are KGHDR and SFDVKD. CDR3 amino acids: CATSDTRDGAEAFF. CDR3 bases: TGTGCCACCAGTGATACCCGGGACGGGGCTGAAGCTTTCTTT.

This clonotype occurred a few times. V and J are TRBV7-2 and TRBJ1-2, with 7 bases identical to TRBD1. Germline CDR1 and CDR2: SGHTA and FQGNSA. Germline trimming cut 5 bases from V and 4 bases from J; bases unmatched to any gene: 7. The CDR3 extends over 14 amino acids. The CDR3 loop is CASSSDRDSYGYTF. As DNA, the CDR3 is TGTGCCAGCAGCAGCGACAGGGACTCCTATGGCTACACCTTC.

V usage is TRBV28 and J usage is TRBJ1-6; D perhaps matches TRBD1 (6 bases). Germline V gene data show CDR1 as MDHEN and CDR2 as SYDVKM. The V and J ends lost 5 bases and 7 bases respectively, with 15 bases between them. The CDR3 sequence is 15 residues long. The CDR3 DNA reads TGTGCCAGCAGTATTGGGACAAAGGGGAATTCACCCCTCCACTTT. The encoded protein is CASSIGTKGNSPLHF.

In this sample, this clonotype turned up a few times. The chain uses TRBV27 and TRBJ1-6; a weak D match, TRBD1 (5 bases). This CDR3 contains 15 residues. Trimming removed 4 bases from V and 7 bases from J, with 14 bases in between. Germline CDR1 and CDR2: MNHEY and SMNVEV (reference sequence). Here the CDR3 reads CASSWGPRGNSPLHF. The DNA for the CDR3 is TGTGCCAGCAGTTGGGGCCCGCGCGGAAATTCACCCCTCCACTTT.

V gene TRBV6-1 combines with J gene TRBJ1-5; no clear D. Trimming took 6 bases from V and 12 from J, leaving 21 bases between them. The CDR3 is 14 residues long. Looked up from germline, CDR1 is MNHNS and CDR2 is SASEGT. The CDR3, as DNA: TGTGCCAGCAGGCCTCTTACCGACGCCTTAGGCCAGCATTTT. Its translation is CASRPLTDALGQHF.

This clonotype is medium-sized within its sample. The rearrangement uses TRBV28 and TRBJ2-1, with 8 positions matching TRBD2. The CDR3 has 15 residues. Germline CDR1 MDHEN, CDR2 SYDVKM. Trimming at V came to 7 bases and at J to 6 bases, leaving 11 bases not matched to a gene. The CDR3 DNA is TGTGCCAGCACCCAAGCGGGAGTCTATGGCAATGAGCAGTTCTTC. Amino acids: CASTQAGVYGNEQFF.

This chain's CDR3 is CASSQVGGANTGELFF. The CDR3 DNA reads TGTGCCAGCAGCCAAGTTGGCGGGGCGAACACCGGGGAGCTGTTTTTT. The chain combines TRBV14 with TRBJ2-2; a weak D match, TRBD2 (6 bases). CDR1 SGHDN and CDR2 FVKESK come from the germline V gene. V was clipped by 1 base and J by 0 bases, with 9 bases between them. This CDR3 spans 16 amino acids. Looking up the rest from reference TRBV14 and TRBJ2-2 gives the full variable domain: EAGVTQFPSHSVIEKGQTVTLRCDPISGHDNLYWYRRVMGKEIKFLLHFVKESKQDESGMPNNRFLAERTGGTYSTLKVQPAELEDSGVYFCASSQVGGANTGELFFGEGSRLTVL.

V gene TRBV20-1 combines with J gene TRBJ2-7, with TRBD2 matching 7 bases. Per the germline V gene, CDR1 is DFQATT and CDR2 is SNEGSKA (reference sequence). There are 14 residues in the CDR3. The V gene end was trimmed by 6 bases and the J gene end by 0 bases; junction bases not matched to a gene: 8. CDR3 in amino acids: CSAEVAGSSYEQYF. The CDR3 DNA reads TGCAGTGCCGAGGTAGCGGGCAGCTCCTACGAGCAGTACTTC.

J is TRBJ1-2 and V is TRBV6-1; D perhaps matches TRBD1 (6 bases). Germline CDR1 reads MNHNS; CDR2 reads SASEGT. CDR3 length equals 11 residues. V was shortened by 4 bases and J by 8 bases, with 8 bases between the two germline ends. The CDR3 sequence is CASSGDRGYTF. The CDR3 region has the DNA TGTGCCAGCAGTGGCGACAGGGGCTACACCTTC.

The rearrangement links TRBV20-1 to TRBJ1-5, with TRBD1 as a possible D gene (5 bases). The ends were cut back, 4 bases at V and 2 bases at J, with 12 bases in the middle. The germline gives CDR1 DFQATT, CDR2 SNEGSKA (reference sequence). This CDR3 has 14 residues. In DNA form, the CDR3 reads TGCAGTGCTACTGACAGAGTCGGCAATCAGCCCCAGCATTTT. Its translation: CSATDRVGNQPQHF.

The chain links TRBV19 to TRBJ2-2; 7 nucleotides line up with TRBD1. CDR1 is LNHDA, CDR2 SQIVND, per germline (reference sequence). The V and J ends lost 8 bases and 6 bases, in that order; junction bases with no gene match: 0. The length of the CDR3 is 11 residues. In nucleotides, the CDR3 is TGTGCCAGTCAGGGGGCCGGGGAGCTGTTTTTT. Amino acid sequence: CASQGAGELFF. The variable domain in full, with the rest retrieved from reference TRBV19 and TRBJ2-2, is DGGITQSPKYLFRKEGQNVTLSCEQNLNHDAMYWYRQDPGQGLRLIYYSQIVNDFQKGDIAEGYSVSREKKESFPLTVTSAQKNPTAFYLCASQGAGELFFGEGSRLTVL.

The V gene is TRBV15, the J gene TRBJ2-5; 7 bases fit TRBD1. The germline V gene has CDR1 LNHNV and CDR2 YYDKDF (reference sequence). This CDR3 is 17 amino acids long. Losses at the gene ends were 1 base for V and 0 bases for J; bases not matched to a gene: 8. Here the CDR3 reads CATSRGENRGYQETQYF. CDR3 DNA: TGTGCCACCAGCAGAGGGGAAAACAGGGGTTACCAAGAGACCCAGTACTTC.

The chain couples TRBV7-2 to TRBJ2-3; no reliable D call. V lost 1 base and J 5 bases, leaving 16 bases between the germline ends. Germline CDR1 reads SGHTA; CDR2 reads FQGNSA. The CDR3 contains 16 residues. This CDR3 is CASSLGSAAHLDTQYF. CDR3 sequence (DNA): TGTGCCAGCAGCTTAGGTTCGGCAGCACACTTAGATACGCAGTATTTT.

The chain employs TRBV30 and TRBJ2-7, with 9 bases matching TRBD2. V lost 2 bases to trimming and J lost 4 bases; unmatched junction nucleotides: 6. From germline, CDR1 is GTSNPN and CDR2 SVGIG (reference sequence). This CDR3 contains 14 residues. CDR3 loop: CAWSPATSGYEQYF. CDR3 nucleotide sequence: TGTGCCTGGAGTCCGGCGACTAGCGGTTACGAGCAGTACTTC.

The chain couples TRBV28 to TRBJ1-6; no clear D. Between the trimmed V and J ends, which lost 3 bases and 0 bases, there was a span of 9 bases. From germline, CDR1 is MDHEN and CDR2 SYDVKM. CDR3 length: 16 amino acids. The CDR3 DNA reads TGTGCCAGCAGTTTGAAGGAAAGCTCCTATAATTCACCCCTCCACTTT. Translated, it gives CASSLKESSYNSPLHF. Drawing the rest from reference TRBV28 and TRBJ1-6, the complete variable domain is DVKVTQSSRYLVKRTGEKVFLECVQDMDHENMFWYRQDPGLGLRLIYFSYDVKMKEKGDIPEGYSVSREKKERFSLILESASTNQTSMYLCASSLKESSYNSPLHFGNGTRLTVT.

The chain links TRBV28 to TRBJ2-1; TRBD1 agrees at 7 bases. CDR3 length: 16 residues. V was clipped by 8 bases and J by 2 bases; unmatched bases: 12. In germline, CDR1 is MDHEN, CDR2 SYDVKM. The CDR3 protein is CASPPVRTGAYNEQFF. The CDR3 nucleotides are TGTGCCAGCCCCCCCGTAAGGACAGGAGCCTACAATGAGCAGTTCTTC.

V is TRBV7-2 and J is TRBJ1-2; D unresolved. V dropped 3 bases and J dropped 0 bases, with 8 bases sitting between them. Per germline, CDR1 SGHTA and CDR2 FQGNSA. The CDR3 contains 14 residues. CDR3 amino acids: CASSFDTANYGYTF. In nucleotides, the CDR3 is TGTGCCAGCAGCTTCGACACTGCTAACTATGGCTACACCTTC.

This clonotype has more than one count but fewer than ten. The chain joins TRBV6-1 to TRBJ2-1; tentative D call: TRBD2 (6 bases). This CDR3 spans 16 amino acids. Germline V gene sequence: CDR1 MNHNS, CDR2 SASEGT. V dropped 7 bases and J dropped 0 bases, with 16 bases sitting between them. The CDR3 sequence is CASTRNSGSSYNEQFF. CDR3 bases: TGTGCCAGCACCCGGAATAGCGGAAGCTCCTACAATGAGCAGTTCTTC.

This clonotype was seen a handful of times. This chain links TRBV7-2 with TRBJ1-5; D is undetermined. CDR1 is SGHTA and CDR2 is FQGNSA in the germline V gene. The CDR3 has 14 residues. V lost 3 bases, J lost 7 bases, and 13 bases lay in between. This CDR3 reads CASSFLTGRQPQHF. The CDR3 DNA sequence: TGTGCCAGCAGCTTCTTGACGGGTAGGCAGCCCCAGCATTTT.

The V and J genes are TRBV6-4 and TRBJ2-1; TRBD2 matches at 9 bases. The length of the CDR3 is 15 residues. Germline CDR1 and CDR2: MRHNA and SNTAGT. J lost 8 bases, V lost 0 bases, and 5 bases had no gene match. The DNA of the CDR3 is TGTGCCAGCAGTGACTCGTCTAGCGGGATTGATGAGCAGTTCTTC. Protein: CASSDSSSGIDEQFF.